This TCR beta chain derives from a study of blood T cell repertoires in COVID-19. Overall study: Sites in the United States, Italy and Spain provided acute and convalescent COVID-19 samples.

Using immunoSEQ multiplex PCR, the repertoire was profiled, and TCRdb retains in-frame clones only, with some absent. The data show fewer than 250,000 clones, around 90% seen once. The junction had 4 bases not matched to a gene; V was cut back by 7 bases and J by 2 bases. Germline loops: CDR1 SQVTM, CDR2 ANQGSEA. CDR3 size: 12 residues. This sequence joins TRBV29-1 and TRBJ2-5; 7 bases line up with TRBD2. Material for sequencing was peripheral blood. This receptor was obtained from a man between 65 and 85 years old with acute or convalescent COVID-19. Here the CDR3 reads CSASGGQETQYF. CDR3 sequence (DNA): TGCAGCGCCTCGGGGGGTCAAGAGACCCAGTACTTC.